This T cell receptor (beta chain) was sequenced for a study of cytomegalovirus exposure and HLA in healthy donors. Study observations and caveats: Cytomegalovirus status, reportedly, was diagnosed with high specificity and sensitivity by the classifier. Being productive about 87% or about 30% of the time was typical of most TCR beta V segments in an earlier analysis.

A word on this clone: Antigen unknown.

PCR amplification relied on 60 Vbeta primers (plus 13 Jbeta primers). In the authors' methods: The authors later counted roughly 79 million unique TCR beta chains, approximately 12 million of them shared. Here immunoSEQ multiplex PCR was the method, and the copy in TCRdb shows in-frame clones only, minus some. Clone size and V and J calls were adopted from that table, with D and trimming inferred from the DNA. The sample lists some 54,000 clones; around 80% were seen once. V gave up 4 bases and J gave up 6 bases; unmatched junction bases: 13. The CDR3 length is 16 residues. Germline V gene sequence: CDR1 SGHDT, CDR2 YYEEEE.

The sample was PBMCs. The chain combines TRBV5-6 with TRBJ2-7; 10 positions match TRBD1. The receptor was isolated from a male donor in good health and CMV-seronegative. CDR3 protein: CASSLTGTGAPLEQYF. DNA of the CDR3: TGTGCCAGCAGCCTAACCGGGACAGGGGCACCCCTCGAGCAGTACTTC.